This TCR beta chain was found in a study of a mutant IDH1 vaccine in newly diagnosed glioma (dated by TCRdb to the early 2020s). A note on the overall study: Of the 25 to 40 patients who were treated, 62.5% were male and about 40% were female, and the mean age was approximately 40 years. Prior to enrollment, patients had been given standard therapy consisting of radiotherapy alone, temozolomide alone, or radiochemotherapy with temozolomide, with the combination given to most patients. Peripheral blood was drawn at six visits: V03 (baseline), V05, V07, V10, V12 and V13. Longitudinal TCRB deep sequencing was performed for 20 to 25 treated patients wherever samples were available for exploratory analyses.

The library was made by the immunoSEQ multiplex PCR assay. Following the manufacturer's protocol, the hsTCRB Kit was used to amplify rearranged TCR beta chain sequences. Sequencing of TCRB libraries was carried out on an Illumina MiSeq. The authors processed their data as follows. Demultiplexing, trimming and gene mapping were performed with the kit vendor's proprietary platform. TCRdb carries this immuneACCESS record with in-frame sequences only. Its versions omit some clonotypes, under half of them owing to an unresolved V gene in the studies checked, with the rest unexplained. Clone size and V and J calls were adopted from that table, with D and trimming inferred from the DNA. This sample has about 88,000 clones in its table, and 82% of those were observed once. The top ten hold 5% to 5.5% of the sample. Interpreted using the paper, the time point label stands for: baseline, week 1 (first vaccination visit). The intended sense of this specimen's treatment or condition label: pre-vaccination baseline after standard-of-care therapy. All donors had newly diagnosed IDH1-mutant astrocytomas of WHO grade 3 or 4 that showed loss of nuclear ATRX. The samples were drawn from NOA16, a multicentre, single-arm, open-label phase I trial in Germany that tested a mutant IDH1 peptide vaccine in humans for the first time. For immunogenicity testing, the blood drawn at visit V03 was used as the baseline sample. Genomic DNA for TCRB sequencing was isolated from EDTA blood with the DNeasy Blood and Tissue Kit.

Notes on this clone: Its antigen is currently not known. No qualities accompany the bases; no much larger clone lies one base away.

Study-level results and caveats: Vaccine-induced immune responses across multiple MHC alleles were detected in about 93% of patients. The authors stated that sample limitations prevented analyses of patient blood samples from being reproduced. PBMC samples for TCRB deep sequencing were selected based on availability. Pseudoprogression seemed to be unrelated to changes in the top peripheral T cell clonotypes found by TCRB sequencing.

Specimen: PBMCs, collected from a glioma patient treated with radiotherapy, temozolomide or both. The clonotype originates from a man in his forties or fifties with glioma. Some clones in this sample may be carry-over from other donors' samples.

This receptor carries the CDR3 CASSNSGNQPQHF. The DNA is as follows: TGTGCCAGCAGTAATAGTGGCAATCAGCCCCAGCATTTT. The chain couples TRBV6-6 to TRBJ1-5; no D segment can be confidently identified. The CDR1 and CDR2 encoded by the germline V gene (reference sequence) are MNHNY and SVGAGI. Including cysteine and phenylalanine, the CDR3 has 13 amino acids. The retained sequence is limited to the CDR3, 39 bases, with the frame set at the first base. The trim is 5 bases for V and 2 bases for J, with a gap of 7 bases between the germline ends.